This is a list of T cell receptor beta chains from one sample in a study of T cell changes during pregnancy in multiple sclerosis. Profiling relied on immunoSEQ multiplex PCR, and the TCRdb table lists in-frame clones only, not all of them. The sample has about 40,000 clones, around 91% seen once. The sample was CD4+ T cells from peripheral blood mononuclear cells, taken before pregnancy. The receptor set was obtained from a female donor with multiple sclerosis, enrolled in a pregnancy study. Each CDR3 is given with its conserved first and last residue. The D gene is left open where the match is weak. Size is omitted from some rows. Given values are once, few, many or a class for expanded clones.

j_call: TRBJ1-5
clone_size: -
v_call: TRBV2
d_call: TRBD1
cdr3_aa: CASGQRTGSNQPQHF
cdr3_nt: TGTGCCAGCGGCCAAAGGACAGGGAGCAATCAGCCCCAGCATTTT

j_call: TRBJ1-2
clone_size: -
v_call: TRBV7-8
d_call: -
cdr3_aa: CASSLGAGYTF
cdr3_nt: TGTGCCAGCAGCTTAGGGGCTGGCTACACCTTC

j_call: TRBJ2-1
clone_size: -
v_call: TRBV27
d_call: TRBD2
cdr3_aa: CASSLYGRGNSGRSYNEQFF
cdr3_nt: TGTGCCAGCAGTTTATATGGCAGGGGGAATAGCGGGAGGTCCTACAATGAGCAGTTCTTC

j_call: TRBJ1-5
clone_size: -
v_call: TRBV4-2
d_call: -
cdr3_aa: CASRGALKEPQHF
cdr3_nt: TGTGCCAGCAGGGGGGCCCTCAAGGAGCCCCAGCATTTT

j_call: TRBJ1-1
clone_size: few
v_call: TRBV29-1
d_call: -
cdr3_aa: CSVVGQLNTEAFF
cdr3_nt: TGCAGCGTTGTCGGACAGTTGAACACTGAAGCTTTCTTT

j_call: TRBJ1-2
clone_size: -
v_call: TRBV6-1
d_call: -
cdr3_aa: CASSEGTNYGYTF
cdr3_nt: TGTGCCAGCAGTGAAGGGACAAACTATGGCTACACCTTC

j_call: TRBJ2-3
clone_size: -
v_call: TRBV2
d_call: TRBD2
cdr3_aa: CASKEGTSGPHTQYF
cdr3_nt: TGTGCCAGCAAAGAAGGGACTAGCGGACCCCATACGCAGTATTTT

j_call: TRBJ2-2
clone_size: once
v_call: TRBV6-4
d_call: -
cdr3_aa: CASSRDSTGELFF
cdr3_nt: TGTGCCAGCAGCCGGGACTCCACCGGGGAGCTGTTTTTT

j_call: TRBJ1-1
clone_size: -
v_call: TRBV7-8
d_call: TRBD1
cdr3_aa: CASSLRDSYKAFF
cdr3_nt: TGTGCCAGCAGCTTGAGGGACAGCTACAAAGCTTTCTTT

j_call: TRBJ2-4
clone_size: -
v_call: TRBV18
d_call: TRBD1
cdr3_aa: CASSGTGGLGNIQYF
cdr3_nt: TGTGCCAGCTCTGGGACAGGGGGATTGGGAAACATTCAGTACTTC

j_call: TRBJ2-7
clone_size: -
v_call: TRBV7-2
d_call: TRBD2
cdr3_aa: CASSPTSVEQYF
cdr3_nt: TGTGCCAGCAGCCCTACTAGCGTTGAGCAGTACTTC

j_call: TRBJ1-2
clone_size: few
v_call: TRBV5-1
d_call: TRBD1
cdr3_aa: CASSLTGQGNYTF
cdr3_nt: TGCGCCAGCAGCTTGACGGGACAGGGGAACTACACCTTC

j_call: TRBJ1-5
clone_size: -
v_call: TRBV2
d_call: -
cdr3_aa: CASRRSNQPQHF
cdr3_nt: TGTGCCAGCAGGAGAAGCAATCAGCCCCAGCATTTT

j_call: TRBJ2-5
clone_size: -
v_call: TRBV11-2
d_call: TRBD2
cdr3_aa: CASSLVGGSMETQYF
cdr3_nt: TGTGCCAGCAGCTTAGTTGGCGGGAGTATGGAGACCCAGTACTTC

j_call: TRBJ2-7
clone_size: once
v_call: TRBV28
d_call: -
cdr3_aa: CASSLYAGTYEQYF
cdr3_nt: TGTGCCAGCAGTTTATATGCAGGAACCTACGAGCAGTACTTC

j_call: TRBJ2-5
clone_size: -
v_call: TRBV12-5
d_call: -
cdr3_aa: CASGLGLGRLETQYF
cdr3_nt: TGTGCTAGTGGTTTGGGTTTGGGGCGGTTGGAGACCCAGTACTTC

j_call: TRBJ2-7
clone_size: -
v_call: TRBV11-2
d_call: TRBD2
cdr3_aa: CASSLVAGEGEQYF
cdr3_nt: TGTGCCAGCAGCTTAGTAGCGGGAGAAGGAGAGCAGTACTTC

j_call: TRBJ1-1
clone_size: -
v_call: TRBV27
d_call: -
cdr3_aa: CASSFRPSGGTEAFF
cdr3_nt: TGTGCCAGCAGTTTTCGACCCTCCGGAGGCACTGAAGCTTTCTTT

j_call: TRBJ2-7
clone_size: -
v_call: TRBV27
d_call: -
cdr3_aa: CASSLSYLAKEQYF
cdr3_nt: TGTGCCAGCAGTTTATCTTACCTAGCCAAAGAGCAGTACTTC

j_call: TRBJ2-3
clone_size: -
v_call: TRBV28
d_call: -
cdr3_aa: CASSLRLATDTQYF
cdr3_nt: TGTGCCAGCAGTTTACGCCTAGCAACAGATACGCAGTATTTT

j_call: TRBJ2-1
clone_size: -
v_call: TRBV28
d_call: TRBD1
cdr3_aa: CASSFSGGHEQFF
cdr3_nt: TGTGCCAGCAGTTTTTCAGGGGGCCATGAGCAGTTCTTC

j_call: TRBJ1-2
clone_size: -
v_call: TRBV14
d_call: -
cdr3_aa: CASSPLGEANYGYTF
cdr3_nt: TGTGCCAGCAGCCCCCTGGGGGAGGCTAACTATGGCTACACCTTC

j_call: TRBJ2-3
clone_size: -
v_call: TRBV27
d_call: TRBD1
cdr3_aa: CASSSRGLADTQYF
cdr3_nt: TGTGCCAGCAGTTCCAGGGGGCTGGCAGATACGCAGTATTTT

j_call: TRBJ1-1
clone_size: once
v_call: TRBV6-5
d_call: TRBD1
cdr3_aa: CASSYQGENTEAFF
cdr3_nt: TGTGCCAGCAGTTACCAGGGGGAGAACACTGAAGCTTTCTTT

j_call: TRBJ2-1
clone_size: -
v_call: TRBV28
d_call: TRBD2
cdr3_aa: CASRSSTGLAGRANEQFF
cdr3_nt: TGTGCCAGCAGATCTTCCACGGGACTAGCGGGGCGAGCGAATGAGCAGTTCTTC

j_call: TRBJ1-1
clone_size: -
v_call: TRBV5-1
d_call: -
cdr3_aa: CASSLNSNTEAFF
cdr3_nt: TGCGCCAGCAGCTTGAACAGTAACACTGAAGCTTTCTTT